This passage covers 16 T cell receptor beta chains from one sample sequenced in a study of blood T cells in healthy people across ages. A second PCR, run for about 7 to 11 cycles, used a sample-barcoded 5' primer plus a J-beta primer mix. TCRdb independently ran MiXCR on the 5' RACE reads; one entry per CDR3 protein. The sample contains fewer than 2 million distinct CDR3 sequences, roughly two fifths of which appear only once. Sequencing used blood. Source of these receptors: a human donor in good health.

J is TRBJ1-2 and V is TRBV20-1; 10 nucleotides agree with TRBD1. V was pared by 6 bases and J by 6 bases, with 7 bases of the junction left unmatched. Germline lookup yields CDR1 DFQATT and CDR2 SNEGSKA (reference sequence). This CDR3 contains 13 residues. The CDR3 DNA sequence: TGCAGTGCGACCGCCGACAGGGGGCATGGCTACACCTTC. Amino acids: CSATADRGHGYTF.

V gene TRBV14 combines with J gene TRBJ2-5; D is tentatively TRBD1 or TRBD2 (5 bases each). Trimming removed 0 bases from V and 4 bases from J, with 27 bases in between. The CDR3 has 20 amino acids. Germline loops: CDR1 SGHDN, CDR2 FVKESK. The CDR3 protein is CASSQEGSGPLRDGGETQYF. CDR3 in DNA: TGTGCCAGCAGCCAAGAAGGGTCCGGGCCACTCCGGGACGGTGGAGAGACCCAGTACTTC.

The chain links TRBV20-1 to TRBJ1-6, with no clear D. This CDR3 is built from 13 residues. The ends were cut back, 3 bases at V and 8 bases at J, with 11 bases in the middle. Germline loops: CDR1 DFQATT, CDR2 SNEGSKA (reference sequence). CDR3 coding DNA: TGCAGTGCTAGGGAGGGTGCGGATTCACCCCTCCACTTT. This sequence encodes CSAREGADSPLHF.

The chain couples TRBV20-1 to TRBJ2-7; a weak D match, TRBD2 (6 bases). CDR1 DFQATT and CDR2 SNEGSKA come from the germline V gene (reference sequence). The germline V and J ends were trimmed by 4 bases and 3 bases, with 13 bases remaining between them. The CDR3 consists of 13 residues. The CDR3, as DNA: TGCAGTGCTAACGGGGACTCTAACTACGAGCAGTACTTC. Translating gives CSANGDSNYEQYF.

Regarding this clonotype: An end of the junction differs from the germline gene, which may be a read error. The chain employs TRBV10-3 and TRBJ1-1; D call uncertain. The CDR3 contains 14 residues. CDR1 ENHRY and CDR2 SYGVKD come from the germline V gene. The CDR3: CAVRPGVGGTEAFF. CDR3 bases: TGTGCCGTCAGGCCTGGGGTCGGTGGCACTGAAGCTTTCTTT.

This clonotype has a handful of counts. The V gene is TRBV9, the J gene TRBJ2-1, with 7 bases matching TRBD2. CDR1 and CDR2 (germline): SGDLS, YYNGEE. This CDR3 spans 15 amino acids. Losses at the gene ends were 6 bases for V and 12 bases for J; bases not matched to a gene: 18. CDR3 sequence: CASNALGLSGGWQFF. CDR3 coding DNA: TGTGCCAGCAACGCCCTAGGGCTATCCGGGGGGTGGCAGTTCTTC.

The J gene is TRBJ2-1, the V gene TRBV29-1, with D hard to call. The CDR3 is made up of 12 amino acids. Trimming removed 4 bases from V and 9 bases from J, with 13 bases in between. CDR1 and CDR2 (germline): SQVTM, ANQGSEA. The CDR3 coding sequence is TGCAGCGTTGGTGGCATGCACAGTGAGCAGTTCTTC. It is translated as CSVGGMHSEQFF.

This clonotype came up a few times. DNA for the CDR3: TGTGCCACCGGCAATGCGGTGACCTACGAGCAGTACTTC. As protein: CATGNAVTYEQYF. The V call is TRBV15, the J call TRBJ2-7; D is uncertain. The CDR3 runs to 13 residues. Germline V CDR1 and CDR2: LNHNV, YYDKDF (reference sequence). V shed 8 bases and J shed 2 bases, with 13 bases lying between them.

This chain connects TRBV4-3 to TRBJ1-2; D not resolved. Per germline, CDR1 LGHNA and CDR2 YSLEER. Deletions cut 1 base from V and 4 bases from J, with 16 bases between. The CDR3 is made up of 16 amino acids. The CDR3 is CASSQGSSSRLYGYTF. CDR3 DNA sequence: TGCGCCAGCAGCCAAGGATCGTCCAGCCGCCTCTATGGCTACACCTTC.

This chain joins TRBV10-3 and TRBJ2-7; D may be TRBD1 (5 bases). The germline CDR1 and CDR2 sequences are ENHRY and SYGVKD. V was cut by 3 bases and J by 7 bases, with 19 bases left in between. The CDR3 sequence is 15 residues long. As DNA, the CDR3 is TGTGCCATCAGTGATCCAGGGTTGTCCAACAATGAGCAGTACTTC. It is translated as CAISDPGLSNNEQYF.

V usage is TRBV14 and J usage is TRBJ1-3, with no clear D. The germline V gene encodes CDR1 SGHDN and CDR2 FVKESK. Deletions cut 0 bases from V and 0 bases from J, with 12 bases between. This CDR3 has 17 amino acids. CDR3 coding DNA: TGTGCCAGCAGCCAAGATGGGTTTAAGTTCTCTGGAAACACCATATATTTT. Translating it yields CASSQDGFKFSGNTIYF.

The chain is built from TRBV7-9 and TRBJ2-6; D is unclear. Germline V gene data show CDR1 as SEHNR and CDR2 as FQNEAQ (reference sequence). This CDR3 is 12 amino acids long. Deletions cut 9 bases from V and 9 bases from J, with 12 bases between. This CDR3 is CARLLLNNVLTF. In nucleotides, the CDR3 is TGTGCCAGACTCCTCCTAAACAACGTCCTGACTTTC. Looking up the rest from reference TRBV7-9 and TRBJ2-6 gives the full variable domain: DTGVSQNPRHKITKRGQNVTFRCDPISEHNRLYWYRQTLGQGPEFLTYFQNEAQLEKSRLLSDRFSAERPKGSFSTLEIQRTEQGDSAMYLCARLLLNNVLTFGAGSRLTVL.

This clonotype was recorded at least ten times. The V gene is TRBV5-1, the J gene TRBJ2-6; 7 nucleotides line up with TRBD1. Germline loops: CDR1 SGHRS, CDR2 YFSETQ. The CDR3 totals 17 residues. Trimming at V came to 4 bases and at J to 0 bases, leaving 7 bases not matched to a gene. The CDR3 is CASSPVGTDSGANVLTF. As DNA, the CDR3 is TGCGCCAGCAGCCCGGTCGGGACAGACTCTGGGGCCAACGTCCTGACTTTC.

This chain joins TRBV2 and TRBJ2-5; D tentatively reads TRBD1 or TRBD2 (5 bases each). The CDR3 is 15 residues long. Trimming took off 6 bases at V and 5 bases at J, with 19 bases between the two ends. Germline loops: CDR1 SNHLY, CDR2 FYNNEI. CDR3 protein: CASRNRQGDGETQYF. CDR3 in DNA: TGTGCCAGCAGGAATCGCCAGGGAGATGGGGAGACCCAGTACTTC.

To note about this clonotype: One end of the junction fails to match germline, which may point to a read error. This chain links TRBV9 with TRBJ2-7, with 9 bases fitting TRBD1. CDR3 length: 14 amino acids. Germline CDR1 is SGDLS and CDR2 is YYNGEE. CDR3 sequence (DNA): TGTGCCGGCAGCGCCAGGACAGGGGTAGGGGAGCAGTACTTC. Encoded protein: CAGSARTGVGEQYF.

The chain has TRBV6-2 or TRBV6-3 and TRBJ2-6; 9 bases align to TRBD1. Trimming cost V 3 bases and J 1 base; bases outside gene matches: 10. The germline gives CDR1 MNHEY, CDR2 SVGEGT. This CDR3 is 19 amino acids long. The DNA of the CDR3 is TGTGCCAGCAGTTATGCGTCGGGACAGGGATCTTCTGGGGCCAACGTCCTGACTTTC. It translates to CASSYASGQGSSGANVLTF.